This T cell receptor (beta chain) was found in a study of beta chain features in type 1 diabetes. Study-wide background: Similarity in age, gender and cell yields was seen between patients and healthy donors. Study outcomes and limitations: Type 1 diabetes patients had TCRB CDR3s that were shorter (moderately but significantly so) in all four CD4+ subsets.

cDNA synthesis used the whole RNA isolate, giving expressed TCRB sequences. Naive, central memory and regulatory T cell samples yielded about 4 million reads on average. Generated by immunoSEQ multiplex PCR, the TCRdb table keeps only in-frame clones and is missing some. This sample yields about 200,000 clones, of which roughly a tenth are seen a single time; approximately 1.3% belongs to the top ten. As concerns this clone: The antigen is unknown.

The length of the CDR3 is 16 residues. CDR1 SEHNR and CDR2 FQNEAQ come from the germline V gene (reference sequence). J lost 2 bases, V lost 1 base, and 7 bases had no gene match. V and J are TRBV7-9 and TRBJ2-7, with 8 bases that match TRBD1. Sample: central memory CD4+ T cells from blood. The TCR sequence derives from a man aged 18 to 30 in good health. In nucleotides, the CDR3 is TGTGCCAGCAGCTTAGGCCGGGACAGGCTAACCTACGAGCAGTACTTC. Residues: CASSLGRDRLTYEQYF.